This T cell receptor (beta chain) was identified in a study of blood T cell repertoires in COVID-19. Study overall: Samples taken during acute and convalescent COVID-19 were collected in the United States, Italy and Spain. T cells, B-cell-depleted T cells, or PBMCs supplied cDNA or gDNA.

The CDR3 is 13 residues long. Germline V gives CDR1 LNHDA, CDR2 SQIVND (reference sequence). V was pared by 7 bases and J by 5 bases, with 12 bases between. Source study methods: Reference gene primers were amplified, and this amplification served to estimate nucleated cell counts. TCRdb keeps only in-frame clones here, not all; method: immunoSEQ multiplex PCR. V and J calls and clone size are those listed in that table; D and trimming were worked out from the DNA. The sample gives about 24,000 clones, approximately 89% of which show up once; approximately 19% is in the top ten. The chain has TRBV19 and TRBJ2-4; D perhaps matches TRBD2 (6 bases). The origin of this receptor is a human donor in a cohort sampled during active COVID-19. Specimen: peripheral blood. CDR3: CASTRGGENIQYF. Here the CDR3 DNA reads TGTGCCAGTACTCGCGGAGGGGAAAACATTCAGTACTTC. Full variable domain (missing parts from reference TRBV19 and TRBJ2-4): DGGITQSPKYLFRKEGQNVTLSCEQNLNHDAMYWYRQDPGQGLRLIYYSQIVNDFQKGDIAEGYSVSREKKESFPLTVTSAQKNPTAFYLCASTRGGENIQYFGAGTRLSVL.